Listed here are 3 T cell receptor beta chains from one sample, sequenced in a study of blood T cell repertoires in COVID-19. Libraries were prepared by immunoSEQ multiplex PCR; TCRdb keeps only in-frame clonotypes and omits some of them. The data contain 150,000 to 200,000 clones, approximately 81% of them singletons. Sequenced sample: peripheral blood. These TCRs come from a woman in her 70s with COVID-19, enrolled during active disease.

As DNA, the CDR3 is TGTGCCAGTAGCGTTACGTCTAGCGGGGGGCGGAAGACCCAGTACTTC. Amino acids: CASSVTSSGGRKTQYF. V and J are TRBV19 and TRBJ2-5; TRBD2 agrees at 11 bases. The CDR3 spans 16 residues. Unmatched junction bases numbered 12, after V lost 6 bases and J lost 6 bases. Germline CDR1 is LNHDA and CDR2 is SQIVND (reference sequence).

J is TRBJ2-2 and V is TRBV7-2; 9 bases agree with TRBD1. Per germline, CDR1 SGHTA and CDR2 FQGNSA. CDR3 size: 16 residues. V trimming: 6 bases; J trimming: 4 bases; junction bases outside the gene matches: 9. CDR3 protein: CASRPGDRASTGELFF. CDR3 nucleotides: TGTGCCAGCAGACCCGGGGACAGGGCGAGCACCGGGGAGCTGTTTTTT. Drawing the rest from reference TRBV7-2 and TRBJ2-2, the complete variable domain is GAGVSQSPSNKVTEKGKDVELRCDPISGHTALYWYRQSLGQGLEFLIYFQGNSAPDKSGLPSDRFSAERTGGSVSTLTIQRTQQEDSAVYLCASRPGDRASTGELFFGEGSRLTVL.

CDR3 region: CASFFSGNTEAFF. For the CDR3, the DNA is TGTGCCAGCTTTTTTTCAGGGAACACTGAAGCTTTCTTT. The chain is built from TRBV2 and TRBJ1-1, with D hard to call. This CDR3 spans 13 amino acids. Trimming cost V 8 bases and J 1 base, with 11 bases left between them. CDR1 SNHLY and CDR2 FYNNEI come from the germline V gene.